The clone carrying this T cell receptor (beta chain) was counted ten times or more. TCRdb used MiXCR to reprocess the 5' RACE reads, holding one entry per CDR3 protein. Among 50,000 to 70,000 distinct CDR3 sequences listed, less than 25% were seen once. The sorted Tregs were CD4+CD25+CD127-/low cells. V was pared by 5 bases and J by 0 bases, with 4 bases of the junction left unmatched. CDR1 and CDR2 from the germline V gene are DFQATT and SNEGSKA (reference sequence). The CDR3 spans 15 residues. V gene TRBV20-1 combines with J gene TRBJ2-3, with 11 nucleotides matching TRBD2. Sequencing was carried out using tumor-infiltrating Tregs sorted from the breast tumor. This TCR derives from a female donor with breast cancer. The CDR3, as DNA: TGCAGTGCTCCCCGACTAGCGGGGAGCACAGATACGCAGTATTTT. It codes for CSAPRLAGSTDTQYF.